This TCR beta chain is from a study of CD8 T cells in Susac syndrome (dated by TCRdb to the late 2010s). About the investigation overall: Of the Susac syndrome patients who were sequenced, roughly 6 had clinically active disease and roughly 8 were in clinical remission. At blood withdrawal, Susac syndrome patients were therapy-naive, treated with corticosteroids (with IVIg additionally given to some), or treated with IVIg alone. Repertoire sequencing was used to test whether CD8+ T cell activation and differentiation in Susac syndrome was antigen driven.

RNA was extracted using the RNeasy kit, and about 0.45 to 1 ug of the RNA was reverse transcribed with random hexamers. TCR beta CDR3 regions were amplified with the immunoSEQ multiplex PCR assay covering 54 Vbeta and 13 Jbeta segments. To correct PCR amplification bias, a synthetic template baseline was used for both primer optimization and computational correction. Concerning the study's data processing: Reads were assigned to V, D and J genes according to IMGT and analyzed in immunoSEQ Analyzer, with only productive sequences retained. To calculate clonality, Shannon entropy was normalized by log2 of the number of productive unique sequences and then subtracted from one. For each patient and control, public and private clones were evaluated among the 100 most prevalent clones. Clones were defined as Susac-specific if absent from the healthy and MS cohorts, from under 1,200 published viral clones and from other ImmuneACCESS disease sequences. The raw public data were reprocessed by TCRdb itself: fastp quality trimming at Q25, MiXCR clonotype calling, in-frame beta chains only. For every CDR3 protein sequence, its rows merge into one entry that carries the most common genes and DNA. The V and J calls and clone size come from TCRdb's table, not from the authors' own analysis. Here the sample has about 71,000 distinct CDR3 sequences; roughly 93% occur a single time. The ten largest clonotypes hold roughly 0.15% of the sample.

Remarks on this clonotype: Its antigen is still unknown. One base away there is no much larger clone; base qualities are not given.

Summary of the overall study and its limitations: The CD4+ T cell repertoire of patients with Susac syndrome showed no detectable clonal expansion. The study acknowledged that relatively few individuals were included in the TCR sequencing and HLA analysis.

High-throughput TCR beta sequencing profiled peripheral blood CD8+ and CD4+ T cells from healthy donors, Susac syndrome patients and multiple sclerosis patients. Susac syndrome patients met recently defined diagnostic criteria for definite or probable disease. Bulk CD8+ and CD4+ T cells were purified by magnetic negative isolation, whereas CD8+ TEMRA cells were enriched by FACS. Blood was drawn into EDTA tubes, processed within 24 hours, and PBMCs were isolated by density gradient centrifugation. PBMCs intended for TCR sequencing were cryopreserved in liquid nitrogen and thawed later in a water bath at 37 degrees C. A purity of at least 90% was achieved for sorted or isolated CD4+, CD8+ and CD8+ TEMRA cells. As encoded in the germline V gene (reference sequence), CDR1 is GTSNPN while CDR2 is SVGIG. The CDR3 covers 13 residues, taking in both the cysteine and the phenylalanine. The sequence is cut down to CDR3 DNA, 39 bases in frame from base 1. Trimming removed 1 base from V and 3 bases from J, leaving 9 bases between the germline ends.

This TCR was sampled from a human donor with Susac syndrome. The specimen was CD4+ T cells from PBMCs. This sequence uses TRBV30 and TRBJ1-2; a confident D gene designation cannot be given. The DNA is TGTGCCTGGAGTGCTGGGGTCCACTATGGCTACACCTTC. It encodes CAWSAGVHYGYTF.